This entry describes one T cell receptor beta chain. This clonotype was seen only a few times. Its specific antigen is unknown. No per-base quality is available; no much larger clone lies one base away. The CDR1 and CDR2 encoded by the germline V gene (reference sequence) are MNHEY and SMNVEV. Clipping removes 7 bases from V and 7 bases from J, with 3 as the unmatched junction base count. From its cysteine to its phenylalanine, the CDR3 spans 13 amino acids. Of the read, only the CDR3 DNA is kept; its 39 bases are in frame from base 1. The library relied on PCR. The run used an Illumina HiSeq 2500. Unique molecular identifiers were incorporated into TCR beta cDNA libraries to reduce PCR and sequencing biases. Every 1 to 10 million input T cells yielded about 500,000 cDNA molecules, meaning each molecule approximated one T cell. The same protocol used for the earlier healthy control dataset was applied to prepare and sequence the patient libraries. Samples belonging to the same batch were prepared together, multiplexed and sequenced on a shared HiSeq lane. The authors' analysis ran thus. Raw barcoded reads were processed with MIGEC, and single-read molecular identifier groups were discarded before consensus assembly and CDR3 extraction. Clonotype tables were post-analysed with VDJtools, and diversity was normalized by down-sampling all datasets to the smallest sample size. Repertoire overlap clustering matched CDR3 amino acid but not nucleotide sequences to correct batch-related cross-sample contamination. In TCRdb, the public reads were trimmed at Q25 with fastp and aligned with MiXCR, with productive beta chains retained. Rows are unified per CDR3 protein, each entry keeping the most common DNA and genes. The V and J calls reflect TCRdb's pipeline rather than the authors' work. The sample includes fewer than 850,000 distinct CDR3 sequences, with just under 30% observed a single time. In total, the top ten clones hold more than 0.45% of the sample.

To demonstrate the VDJtools post-analysis software, TCR beta repertoires were profiled from the peripheral blood of some 12 young patients with multiple sclerosis. The patients with multiple sclerosis were children and adolescents between about 6 and 17 years of age. The record originates from a study of post-analysis software for immune sequencing data (dated by TCRdb to about 2015). About the study as a whole: Recorded disease courses included relapsing-remitting, secondary progressive and progressive-relapsing multiple sclerosis, with some patients lacking subtype annotation. The multiple sclerosis patient repertoires were compared with about a dozen previously published healthy control repertoires from donors aged roughly 6 to 25 years. A subset of samples was prepared in parallel using single-end sample barcoding, then pooled and co-amplified after Illumina adapter ligation.

What the study reported, not specific to this receptor: The multiple sclerosis patient group was slightly younger than the control group. Direct clustering with F measure revealed strong co-clustering of samples prepared in the same batch, which led to a batch-effect correction. About five TRBV segments, including TRBV5-6, TRBV5-1 and TRBV20-1, were significantly more frequent in patients than controls. Normalized Chao1 diversity was significantly lower in multiple sclerosis patients than controls, suggesting substantial peripheral T-cell clonal expansion.

The chain employs TRBV27 and TRBJ2-1, with 11 bases matching TRBD2. Sequenced input: blood. The TCR originated in a girl aged 5-17 years with multiple sclerosis. The nucleotide sequence is TGTGCCAGCATTCCTAGCGGGGGGAATGAGCAGTTCTTC. Its amino acids are CASIPSGGNEQFF.